Below, 21 T cell receptor beta chains from the same sample are listed, as sequenced in a study of cytomegalovirus exposure and HLA in healthy donors. Both 60 Vbeta primers and 13 Jbeta primers went into the PCR. Generated by immunoSEQ multiplex PCR, the TCRdb table keeps only in-frame clones and is missing some. This table has around 110,000 clones, around three quarters appearing once. Material for sequencing was PBMCs. These receptors all come from a woman aged 25 to 39 in good health and CMV-seronegative.

This clone came up a few times. The rearrangement uses TRBV5-6 and TRBJ1-4, with TRBD1 matching over 9 bases. Germline CDR1 and CDR2: SGHDT and YYEEEE. V shed 0 bases and J 10 bases; nucleotides not matched to a gene: 4. The CDR3 is made up of 14 amino acids. The CDR3 DNA reads as TGTGCCAGCAGCTTGGGACAGGGGGAGGGAAAACTGTTTTTT. Translating gives CASSLGQGEGKLFF.

The rearrangement links TRBV30 to TRBJ1-1, with D perhaps TRBD1 (6 bases). The CDR3 length is 13 residues. Germline-derived CDR1 and CDR2 are GTSNPN and SVGIG (reference sequence). The V and J ends lost 0 bases and 1 base respectively, with 6 bases between them. CDR3 amino acids: CAWSVQGNTEAFF. CDR3 nucleotide sequence: TGTGCCTGGAGTGTACAGGGGAACACTGAAGCTTTCTTT.

The rearrangement uses TRBV5-1 and TRBJ2-2; no clear D gene. This CDR3 region has 17 residues. V dropped 4 bases and J dropped 7 bases, with 23 bases sitting between them. Germline CDR1 reads SGHRS; CDR2 reads YFSETQ. CDR3 amino acids: CASSPSHPSDGNGELFF. The CDR3 DNA reads as TGCGCCAGCAGCCCTTCACACCCTAGTGACGGTAACGGGGAGCTGTTTTTT.

The CDR3 bases are TGTGCCAGCAGTGAGTTCGAAACGGGTGGCTACACCTTC. Its protein is CASSEFETGGYTF. The V call is TRBV25-1, the J call TRBJ1-2; no clear D. CDR1 is MGHDK and CDR2 is SYGVNS in the germline V gene. This CDR3 is built from 13 residues. V was cut by 3 bases and J by 7 bases, with 12 bases left in between.

V gene TRBV6-6 combines with J gene TRBJ1-4; 12 positions match TRBD1. Per the germline V gene, CDR1 is MNHNY and CDR2 is SVGAGI (reference sequence). CDR3 length: 16 amino acids. V was pared by 5 bases and J by 7 bases, with 8 bases of the junction left unmatched. DNA for the CDR3: TGTGCCAGCAGTCTGGGACAGGGGGCATTAAGTGAAAAACTGTTTTTT. It yields the protein CASSLGQGALSEKLFF.

This chain joins TRBV2 and TRBJ2-3; D is uncertain. Trimming cost V 6 bases and J 3 bases, with 4 bases left between them. The CDR3 runs 11 residues. Per germline, CDR1 SNHLY and CDR2 FYNNEI. The chain's CDR3 is CASRYTDTQYF. CDR3 DNA sequence: TGTGCCAGCAGGTATACAGATACGCAGTATTTT.

V usage is TRBV2 and J usage is TRBJ1-3; 8 bases agree with TRBD1. V dropped 4 bases and J dropped 0; count of bases not matched to a gene: 2. Germline CDR1 SNHLY, CDR2 FYNNEI. The CDR3 is 15 amino acids. The CDR3: CASSVTGGSGNTIYF. The DNA for the CDR3 is TGTGCCAGCAGTGTTACAGGGGGCTCTGGAAACACCATATATTTT.

The chain couples TRBV5-1 to TRBJ1-1; D call uncertain. Looked up from germline, CDR1 is SGHRS and CDR2 is YFSETQ. The CDR3 totals 15 residues. Trimming stripped 0 bases from V and 1 base from J, with 10 bases between. The CDR3 reads CASSLEWAANTEAFF. CDR3 in DNA: TGCGCCAGCAGCTTGGAGTGGGCCGCGAACACTGAAGCTTTCTTT.

The chain combines TRBV2 with TRBJ1-2; 8 bases agree with TRBD1. Germline V lookup: CDR1 SNHLY, CDR2 FYNNEI. V gave up 8 bases and J gave up 4 bases; unmatched junction bases: 9. This CDR3 is built from 14 residues. The CDR3 DNA sequence: TGTGCCAGCCAGACAGGGGACAGGTCCTATGGCTACACCTTC. Translation: CASQTGDRSYGYTF.

This rearrangement joins TRBV14 to TRBJ1-2; 10 bases map to TRBD1. The germline gives CDR1 SGHDN, CDR2 FVKESK. V shed 2 bases, J shed 8 bases, and the junction held 5 bases outside the gene matches. The CDR3 length is 14 residues. The CDR3 is CASSQWDRGGGYTF. CDR3 coding DNA: TGTGCCAGCAGCCAATGGGACAGGGGCGGCGGCTACACCTTC.

The chain recombines TRBV5-1 with TRBJ2-1; TRBD2 is a possible D gene (6 bases). The CDR3 is 14 amino acids. The germline V gene has CDR1 SGHRS and CDR2 YFSETQ. V was trimmed by 5 bases and J by 6 bases, leaving 15 bases between them. CDR3 nucleotides: TGCGCCAGCAGTTCCGGGACTCTCGGCAATGAGCAGTTCTTC. Encoded protein: CASSSGTLGNEQFF.

The V gene is TRBV11-3, the J gene TRBJ1-1; 9 nucleotides agree with TRBD1. V was pared by 5 bases and J by 4 bases, with 5 bases of the junction left unmatched. The CDR3 has 14 amino acids. Germline V gene sequence: CDR1 SGHNT, CDR2 YENEEA. This CDR3 is CASSPRDRATEAFF. CDR3 in DNA: TGTGCCAGCAGCCCCCGGGACAGGGCCACTGAAGCTTTCTTT.

The gene calls are TRBV4-3 and TRBJ1-5; D is unclear. This CDR3 comprises 19 residues. The germline V gene has CDR1 LGHNA and CDR2 YSLEER. V lost 0 bases and J 2 bases, leaving 20 bases between the germline ends. This CDR3 reads CASSQEAGIGKRGNQPQHF. The CDR3 nucleotides read TGCGCCAGCAGCCAAGAGGCGGGGATCGGAAAAAGAGGCAATCAGCCCCAGCATTTT.

V and J are TRBV29-1 and TRBJ2-2, with D perhaps TRBD2 (6 bases). The V end lost 4 bases, the J end lost 3 bases, and 12 bases lay between the germline ends. The germline V gene encodes CDR1 SQVTM and CDR2 ANQGSEA. The CDR3 runs 14 residues. CDR3 protein: CSVVGRGDTGELFF. The CDR3, as DNA: TGCAGCGTTGTGGGGCGGGGCGACACCGGGGAGCTGTTTTTT.

V and J are TRBV9 and TRBJ2-6; maybe TRBD2 (5 bases). Germline-derived CDR1 and CDR2 are SGDLS and YYNGEE. This CDR3 spans 16 amino acids. Trimming cost V 2 bases and J 4 bases, with 13 bases left between them. CDR3 sequence: CASSVKGESGANVLTF. The CDR3 DNA reads as TGTGCCAGCAGCGTCAAGGGAGAGTCAGGGGCCAACGTCCTGACTTTC.

This clone occurred a few times. The chain carries TRBV25-1 and TRBJ1-4; the D is unclear. V lost 4 bases, J lost 5 bases, and 17 bases lay in between. The CDR3 loop spans 16 amino acids. Germline lookup yields CDR1 MGHDK and CDR2 SYGVNS. In DNA, the CDR3 is TGTGCCAGCAGTGCGGGGATTATATCAGCGAATGAAAAACTGTTTTTT. This gives the protein CASSAGIISANEKLFF.

This chain joins TRBV10-2 and TRBJ2-5, with TRBD2 identical over 7 bases. Unmatched junction bases numbered 13, after V lost 7 bases and J lost 2 bases. Looked up from germline, CDR1 is WSHSY and CDR2 is SAAADI. The CDR3 totals 16 residues. CDR3 sequence: CASIPLRASGQETQYF. For the CDR3, the DNA is TGCGCCAGCATCCCCCTCCGTGCTAGCGGACAAGAGACCCAGTACTTC.

This clone was observed a handful of times. The chain carries TRBV6-1 and TRBJ2-1, with 7 nucleotides matching TRBD1. The CDR3 is 15 residues long. V was clipped by 5 bases and J by 2 bases; unmatched bases: 6. Germline CDR1 reads MNHNS; CDR2 reads SASEGT. The CDR3 is CASSTRTGTYNEQFF. The CDR3 DNA sequence: TGTGCCAGCAGTACCCGGACAGGTACCTACAATGAGCAGTTCTTC.

V and J are TRBV27 and TRBJ1-4; D unresolved. From germline, CDR1 is MNHEY and CDR2 SMNVEV (reference sequence). With 5 bases removed from V and 8 bases from J, the gap between germline ends came to 18 bases. This CDR3 is built from 15 residues. CDR3 residues: CASSPNGLTMEKLFF. As DNA, the CDR3 is TGTGCCAGCAGTCCAAACGGACTAACCATGGAAAAACTGTTTTTT.

This clone has a handful of counts. This chain joins TRBV19 and TRBJ1-1; tentative D call: TRBD1 (6 bases). V was clipped by 4 bases and J by 3 bases, with 12 bases between them. Looked up from germline, CDR1 is LNHDA and CDR2 is SQIVND (reference sequence). This CDR3 contains 14 residues. The chain's CDR3 is CASSTRQAYTEAFF. The CDR3 nucleotides read TGTGCCAGTAGTACTCGACAGGCGTACACTGAAGCTTTCTTT.

The chain is built from TRBV7-8 and TRBJ2-3, with TRBD1 matching over 9 bases. This CDR3 has 16 residues. Trimming at V came to 3 bases and at J to 7 bases, leaving 11 bases not matched to a gene. The V gene's germline CDR1 is SGHVS and CDR2 FQNEAQ. The CDR3, as DNA: TGTGCCAGCAGCTTTGATCCGGGACAGGGATACCATACGCAGTATTTT. Translating it yields CASSFDPGQGYHTQYF.